This T cell receptor (beta chain) was profiled in a study of T cells after yellow fever vaccination. At the level of the study: Preparation used SMART-Seq v4 Ultra Low Input for the low-cell-number fractions.

V was shortened by 6 bases and J by 6 bases, with 14 bases between the two germline ends. Germline CDR1 reads MNHNS; CDR2 reads SASEGT. CDR3 length: 14 residues. TCRdb re-analysed the 5' RACE reads in MiXCR, keeping a single row per CDR3 protein. The sample has about 340,000 distinct CDR3 sequences; more than 8.5% are singletons. Study observations and caveats: The study noted that FACS-sorted repertoires could contain abundant clonotypes contaminating from the bulk population. Researchers report a weaker secondary response that nonetheless peaked faster, day 5 versus 15.

Of note for this clonotype: Its antigen is unknown.

The input for sequencing was PBMCs, taken on the day of the first yellow fever vaccination. The genes are TRBV6-1 and TRBJ2-2; D is unclear. The clonotype was recovered from a man younger than 30 who received the YFV17D yellow fever vaccine. CDR3 protein: CASRSPSRSGELFF. DNA for the CDR3: TGTGCCAGCAGATCCCCGTCAAGATCCGGGGAGCTGTTTTTT.